These 20 T cell receptor beta chains originate from one sample sequenced in a study of control samples from healthy donors and cancer patients (dated by TCRdb to the early 2020s). The library was made by the immunoSEQ multiplex PCR assay. TCRdb mirrors the immuneACCESS table, restricted to in-frame sequences. Some clones are absent from its copies; in checked studies, under half trace to an unresolved V gene, and the reason for the others is unknown. The sample profile shows approximately 54,000 clones; about 88% of them were found once. The ten largest clones take up 40% of the sample. The specimen sequenced was PBMCs. The origin of the receptors is a man aged 50 or older with head and neck cancer.

The count of this clone is one. In nucleotides, the CDR3 is TGTGCCAGCAGTTACCTAGCGGGAGATTATGGTGAGCAGTTCTTC. This codes for CASSYLAGDYGEQFF. The rearrangement links TRBV6-5 to TRBJ2-1, with TRBD2 matching 10 bases. V lost 2 bases and J lost 9; bases outside the gene matches: 7. The germline V gene encodes CDR1 MNHEY and CDR2 SVGAGI. This CDR3 comprises 15 residues.

Note on this clone: At one end the junction does not follow the germline gene, possibly because of a read error. The chain employs TRBV7-7 and TRBJ2-1; 15 bases map to TRBD2. Germline V CDR1 and CDR2: SSHAT, FNYEAQ (reference sequence). The CDR3 runs to 15 residues. DNA for the CDR3: TGTGCTAGCAGCTCGGGACTAGCGGGAGGCAATGAGCAGTTCTTC. It translates to CASSSGLAGGNEQFF.

The chain couples TRBV6-5 to TRBJ2-7; the D is unclear. Germline assignment: CDR1 MNHEY and CDR2 SVGAGI. This CDR3 has 15 amino acids. Trimming stripped 0 bases from V and 1 base from J, with 10 bases between. CDR3: CASSYSPSVSYEQYF. CDR3 nucleotides: TGTGCCAGCAGTTACTCGCCATCGGTTTCCTACGAGCAGTACTTC.

The chain joins TRBV5-6 to TRBJ2-7; tentative D call: TRBD1 (5 bases). The CDR3 is made up of 14 amino acids. CDR1 is SGHDT and CDR2 is YYEEEE in the germline V gene. V lost 1 base and J lost 4, with 12 bases in between. CDR3 amino acids: CASSLRSGLYEQYF. CDR3 in DNA: TGTGCCAGCAGCTTGAGGTCAGGGTTGTACGAGCAGTACTTC.

This clone was recorded only once. V is TRBV7-9 and J is TRBJ2-7; D is unclear. CDR3 size: 14 residues. CDR1 and CDR2 from the germline V gene are SEHNR and FQNEAQ (reference sequence). V lost 4 bases and J lost 4, with 14 bases in between. The CDR3 DNA is TGTGCCAGCAGCTCGACTCTGCGTCTTTACGAGCAGTACTTC. As protein: CASSSTLRLYEQYF.

The V gene is TRBV12-5, the J gene TRBJ1-5, with 7 bases identical to TRBD1. The trim removed 0 bases at V and 1 base at J, leaving 6 bases unmatched. The CDR3 runs 17 residues. The germline CDR1 and CDR2 sequences are LGHNT and FRNRAP. The CDR3 DNA reads as TGTGCTAGTGGTTTGGTAGGTGGACAGGAGAGCAATCAGCCCCAGCATTTT. Its translation: CASGLVGGQESNQPQHF.

V gene TRBV28 combines with J gene TRBJ2-7, with D possibly being TRBD2 (5 bases). This CDR3 comprises 13 residues. Germline CDR1 and CDR2: MDHEN and SYDVKM. V was clipped by 7 bases and J by 0 bases, with 10 bases between them. CDR3 sequence reads: CASMAGSSYEQYF. In DNA, the CDR3 is TGTGCCAGCATGGCGGGCAGCTCCTACGAGCAGTACTTC. The variable domain in full, completed from reference TRBV28 and TRBJ2-7, reads DVKVTQSSRYLVKRTGEKVFLECVQDMDHENMFWYRQDPGLGLRLIYFSYDVKMKEKGDIPEGYSVSREKKERFSLILESASTNQTSMYLCASMAGSSYEQYFGPGTRLTVT.

The CDR3 spells CASSQGDSSYEQYF. The CDR3 nucleotides are TGTGCCAGCAGCCAAGGGGACAGCTCCTACGAGCAGTACTTC. The J gene is TRBJ2-7, the V gene TRBV3-1 (or the pseudogene TRBV3-2); TRBD1 aligns across 7 bases. This CDR3 is built from 14 residues. Germline lookup yields CDR1 LGHDT and CDR2 YNNKEL (reference sequence). V shed 1 base and J 0 bases; nucleotides not matched to a gene: 0.

V usage is TRBV12-5 and J usage is TRBJ2-1; D ambiguous. Trimming cost V 6 bases and J 5 bases, with 8 bases left between them. CDR1 and CDR2 from the germline V gene are LGHNT and FRNRAP. The CDR3 has 12 amino acids. CDR3: CASGFFNNEQFF. As DNA, the CDR3 is TGTGCTAGTGGCTTCTTCAACAATGAGCAGTTCTTC.

This chain links TRBV2 with TRBJ1-2; tentatively, D is TRBD1 (6 bases). The CDR3 sequence is 12 residues long. Germline values: CDR1 SNHLY, CDR2 FYNNEI. The germline V and J ends were trimmed by 4 bases and 7 bases, with 10 bases remaining between them. In DNA, the CDR3 is TGTGCCAGCAGTGCCGGGGGCATTGGCTACACCTTC. This gives the protein CASSAGGIGYTF. Full variable domain (rest looked up from reference TRBV2 and TRBJ1-2): EPEVTQTPSHQVTQMGQEVILRCVPISNHLYFYWYRQILGQKVEFLVSFYNNEISEKSEIFDDQFSVERPDGSNFTLKIRSTKLEDSAMYFCASSAGGIGYTFGSGTRLTVV.

The V and J genes are TRBV5-4 and TRBJ1-1; 7 positions match TRBD1. CDR3 length: 15 amino acids. The germline V gene encodes CDR1 SGHNT and CDR2 YYREEE (reference sequence). V lost 0 bases, J lost 5 bases, and 7 bases stayed unmatched. CDR3 bases: TGTGCCAGCAGCTTGGTACAGGGGATCGGGACTGAAGCTTTCTTT. Protein product: CASSLVQGIGTEAFF.

The chain couples TRBV10-3 to TRBJ1-1, with 10 bases lining up with TRBD1. The trim removed 7 bases at V and 3 bases at J, leaving 8 bases unmatched. The CDR3 is 15 amino acids. CDR1 is ENHRY and CDR2 is SYGVKD in the germline V gene. CDR3 sequence reads: CAIMPSGTGDTEAFF. As DNA, the CDR3 is TGTGCCATCATGCCCTCCGGGACAGGGGACACTGAAGCTTTCTTT.

J is TRBJ2-7 and V is TRBV6-5; 10 nucleotides align to TRBD1. Losses at the gene ends were 7 bases for V and 3 bases for J; bases not matched to a gene: 9. The CDR3 length is 15 residues. Per germline, CDR1 MNHEY and CDR2 SVGAGI. CDR3 sequence reads: CASTFLGQGIYEQYF. For the CDR3, the DNA is TGTGCCAGCACCTTCTTGGGACAGGGGATCTACGAGCAGTACTTC.

The chain recombines TRBV28 with TRBJ1-4; D uncertain. CDR3 size: 17 residues. Trimming pared 5 bases from V and 5 bases from J, leaving 21 bases between. Germline lookup yields CDR1 MDHEN and CDR2 SYDVKM. The CDR3 loop reads CASSPRLANVRNEKLFF. The CDR3 bases are TGTGCCAGCAGTCCTAGACTTGCCAATGTTAGGAATGAAAAACTGTTTTTT.

The chain is built from TRBV5-6 and TRBJ2-2; TRBD1 matches 7 bases. J was trimmed by 6 bases and V by 1 base; bases with no gene match: 6. The CDR3 runs 15 residues. Germline CDR1 is SGHDT and CDR2 is YYEEEE. In DNA form, the CDR3 reads TGTGCCAGCAGCTTGATCAGACAGGGTGCCGGGGAGCTGTTTTTT. This encodes CASSLIRQGAGELFF.

The V call is TRBV6-2 or TRBV6-3, the J call TRBJ2-7; D not resolved. This CDR3 region has 12 residues. Germline CDR1 MNHEY, CDR2 SVGEGT. V was clipped by 4 bases and J by 1 base, with 5 bases between them. Here the CDR3 DNA reads TGTGCCAGCAGTTCGAAGTCCTACGAGCAGTACTTC. Protein: CASSSKSYEQYF.

This sequence joins TRBV5-1 and TRBJ2-1, with 8 bases lining up with TRBD2. J gave up 7 bases and V 5 bases, and 26 bases lay outside the gene matches. The CDR3 covers 20 residues. Germline lookup yields CDR1 SGHRS and CDR2 YFSETQ. The CDR3: CASRLYAGTSDTRLGNEQFF. The CDR3 DNA follows: TGCGCCAGCAGACTGTATGCCGGGACTAGTGATACGAGACTTGGGAATGAGCAGTTCTTC.

The chain carries TRBV4-2 and TRBJ2-4, with 15 nucleotides matching TRBD2. The V gene's germline CDR1 is LGHNA and CDR2 YNFKEQ. The CDR3 runs 19 residues. V lost 0 bases and J lost 0; bases outside the gene matches: 3. The CDR3 DNA is TGTGCCAGCAGCCAAGAATGGACTAGCGGGGGGGTAGCCAAAAACATTCAGTACTTC. Translated, it gives CASSQEWTSGGVAKNIQYF.

The chain recombines TRBV9 with TRBJ1-1; D is uncertain. CDR1 and CDR2 (germline): SGDLS, YYNGEE. This CDR3 is built from 14 residues. V lost 0 bases and J 4 bases, leaving 10 bases between the germline ends. The CDR3 DNA is TGTGCCAGCAGCGTAGCTACCAGAGCCACTGAAGCTTTCTTT. It yields the protein CASSVATRATEAFF.

V usage is TRBV29-1 and J usage is TRBJ1-5; 11 bases match TRBD1. The V gene end was trimmed by 8 bases and the J gene end by 3 bases; junction bases not matched to a gene: 12. Germline CDR1 and CDR2: SQVTM and ANQGSEA. CDR3 size: 16 residues. DNA of the CDR3: TGCAGCCCCCACGGGGGACAGGGGGTCCTCAATCAGCCCCAGCATTTT. Translating gives CSPHGGQGVLNQPQHF.